This T cell receptor (beta chain) came from a study of identical twins. V was cut by 2 bases and J by 3 bases, with 13 bases left in between. This CDR3 spans 15 amino acids. Germline V CDR1 and CDR2: MNHEY, SMNVEV (reference sequence). MiXCR, run by TCRdb on the 5' RACE reads, gives a single entry per CDR3 protein. The sample has 280,000 or so distinct CDR3 sequences, roughly 8.6% seen once. These data were also filed under a second study, of yellow fever vaccine responses in identical twins.

The rearrangement links TRBV27 to TRBJ2-5, with D possibly TRBD2 on 7 matching bases. Specimen: memory (CD45RO+) T cells sorted from blood. The sequence derives from a woman under 30 in good health. This CDR3 reads CASSLLQGGKETQYF. In nucleotides, the CDR3 is TGTGCCAGCAGTTTACTACAGGGAGGGAAAGAGACCCAGTACTTC.